The 21 T cell receptor beta chains reported below all come from one sample, sequenced in a study of cytomegalovirus exposure and HLA in healthy donors. With 60 Vbeta and 13 Jbeta primers, the PCR was carried out. TCRdb's table, derived via immunoSEQ multiplex PCR, lists solely in-frame clones and lacks some. The sample table sets out approximately 54,000 clones. Specimen: PBMCs. These receptors all stem from a woman aged 40 to 50 in good health and CMV-seronegative.

The chain is built from TRBV18 and TRBJ2-5; 9 positions match TRBD1. CDR3 length: 17 amino acids. V shed 3 bases and J 1 base; nucleotides not matched to a gene: 9. The germline gives CDR1 KGHSH, CDR2 LQKENI. Written as DNA, the CDR3 is TGTGCCAGCTCACCCACCCGGACAGGGGTGACCCAAGAGACCCAGTACTTC. As protein: CASSPTRTGVTQETQYF.

CDR3 bases: TGTGCCAGCAGTTTAGTAGGGTTAGGAGGGCACGAGCAGTACTTC. Protein: CASSLVGLGGHEQYF. The chain joins TRBV28 to TRBJ2-7; D perhaps matches TRBD2 (6 bases). Trimming cost V 2 bases and J 5 bases, with 16 bases left between them. The CDR3 is made up of 15 amino acids. Germline CDR1 is MDHEN and CDR2 is SYDVKM.

CDR3 region: CASSPLAGVPEQFF. CDR3 sequence (DNA): TGTGCCAGCTCACCACTAGCGGGAGTACCTGAGCAGTTCTTC. V gene TRBV18 combines with J gene TRBJ2-1, with TRBD2 identical over 9 bases. Trimming removed 1 base from V and 9 bases from J; junction bases left unmatched: 4. CDR3 length: 14 residues. CDR1 and CDR2 from the germline V gene are KGHSH and LQKENI. Drawing the rest from reference TRBV18 and TRBJ2-1, the complete variable domain is NAGVMQNPRHLVRRRGQEARLRCSPMKGHSHVYWYRQLPEEGLKFMVYLQKENIIDESGMPKERFSAEFPKEGPSILRIQQVVRGDSAAYFCASSPLAGVPEQFFGPGTRLTVL.

The V and J genes are TRBV6-6 and TRBJ2-1, with D perhaps matching TRBD2 (5 bases). From germline, CDR1 is MNHNY and CDR2 SVGAGI (reference sequence). The CDR3 has 12 residues. Trimming pared 6 bases from V and 6 bases from J, leaving 9 bases between. The chain's CDR3 is CASSLAGNEQFF. Written as DNA, the CDR3 is TGTGCCAGCAGCCTAGCAGGCAATGAGCAGTTCTTC.

The CDR3: CASSDGSGREVDTQYF. DNA of the CDR3: TGTGCCAGCAGTGATGGGAGCGGGAGAGAGGTAGATACGCAGTATTTT. The gene calls are TRBV2 and TRBJ2-3; 8 positions match TRBD2. This CDR3 is 16 amino acids long. Per the germline V gene, CDR1 is SNHLY and CDR2 is FYNNEI. After removal of 3 bases from V and 5 bases from J, the junction contained 10 bases not matched to a gene. Variable domain in full (rest from reference TRBV2 and TRBJ2-3): EPEVTQTPSHQVTQMGQEVILRCVPISNHLYFYWYRQILGQKVEFLVSFYNNEISEKSEIFDDQFSVERPDGSNFTLKIRSTKLEDSAMYFCASSDGSGREVDTQYFGPGTRLTVL.

V is TRBV1 and J is TRBJ1-1. TRBV1 is described as a pseudogene. This CDR3 is 13 amino acids long. The CDR3 sequence is CTSSHRENTEAFF. For the CDR3, the DNA is TGCACCAGCAGCCACCGGGAGAACACTGAAGCTTTCTTT.

This chain joins TRBV30 and TRBJ2-2; a weak D match, TRBD2 (7 bases). Germline V CDR1 and CDR2: GTSNPN, SVGIG (reference sequence). This CDR3 spans 17 amino acids. Trimming took 0 bases from V and 0 from J, leaving 14 bases between them. CDR3: CAWSVGGVAPNTGELFF. The CDR3 region has the DNA TGTGCCTGGAGTGTAGGGGGGGTAGCCCCGAACACCGGGGAGCTGTTTTTT.

The chain's CDR3 is CASPPPYTWRYTEAFF. In DNA form, the CDR3 reads TGTGCCAGTCCCCCACCCTATACGTGGAGGTACACTGAAGCTTTCTTT. The genes are TRBV19 and TRBJ1-1, with unresolved D. The CDR3 length is 16 residues. The V gene lost 8 bases and the J gene lost 3 bases, with 22 bases spanning the gap. Germline V gene data show CDR1 as LNHDA and CDR2 as SQIVND (reference sequence).

The V gene is TRBV4-3, the J gene TRBJ2-5, with 9 nucleotides matching TRBD2. The end of the DNA fits TRBJ2-7 better, so the J call may be wrong. This CDR3 contains 16 residues. Germline CDR1 reads LGHNA; CDR2 reads YSLEER. CDR3 coding DNA: TGCGCCAGCAGCCAAGATTGGACTAGCGCTACCTACGAGCAGTACTTC. It specifies CASSQDWTSATYEQYF.

The chain recombines TRBV18 with TRBJ2-2; no firm D call. Germline loops: CDR1 KGHSH, CDR2 LQKENI. The CDR3 contains 15 residues. With 2 bases removed from V and 2 bases from J, the gap between germline ends came to 9 bases. This CDR3 reads CASSPSRSNTGELFF. The CDR3 DNA reads as TGTGCCAGCTCACCATCCAGGTCAAACACCGGGGAGCTGTTTTTT.

This chain joins TRBV18 and TRBJ1-2, with a possible D match to TRBD1 (5 bases). Trimming removed 5 bases from V and 6 bases from J, with 13 bases in between. The CDR3 has 13 amino acids. CDR1 is KGHSH, CDR2 LQKENI, per germline. CDR3 DNA sequence: TGTGCCAGCTCATCCGGCGGGGCGGATGGCTACACCTTC. Translating it yields CASSSGGADGYTF.

A word on this clone: A read error may produce the germline difference seen at one junction end. This chain connects TRBV6-1 to TRBJ2-3, with 10 bases identical to TRBD1. The CDR3 consists of 16 residues. Germline V gene data show CDR1 as MNHNS and CDR2 as SASEGT. CDR3 sequence reads: CASSVRQGASTDKQYF. CDR3 nucleotide sequence: TGTGCCAGCAGTGTTAGACAGGGGGCTAGCACAGATAAGCAGTATTTT.

The gene calls are TRBV19 and TRBJ1-1; the match to TRBD1 covers 8 bases. The CDR3 extends over 14 amino acids. Unmatched junction bases numbered 8, after V lost 7 bases and J lost 4 bases. CDR1 is LNHDA, CDR2 SQIVND, per germline (reference sequence). Here the CDR3 DNA reads TGTGCCAGTAATTTTCAGGGGGCTGGCACTGAAGCTTTCTTT. It specifies CASNFQGAGTEAFF.

The chain employs TRBV5-6 and TRBJ2-7, with 7 bases fitting TRBD2. CDR3 size: 13 residues. Germline lookup yields CDR1 SGHDT and CDR2 YYEEEE. With 4 bases clipped from V and 4 bases from J, the junction kept 5 bases outside the gene matches. The CDR3, as DNA: TGTGCCAGCAGCCCGGGGGGAGTTTACGAGCAGTACTTC. It codes for CASSPGGVYEQYF. Based on the CDR3 plus reference TRBV5-6 and TRBJ2-7, the full variable domain is DAGVTQSPTHLIKTRGQQVTLRCSPKSGHDTVSWYQQALGQGPQFIFQYYEEEERQRGNFPDRFSGHQFPNYSSELNVNALLLGDSALYLCASSPGGVYEQYFGPGTRLTVT.

The chain has TRBV30 and TRBJ1-6; unclear D gene. Germline V CDR1 and CDR2: GTSNPN, SVGIG (reference sequence). The CDR3 runs to 10 residues. V lost 2 bases to trimming and J lost 14 bases, with 7 bases between them. CDR3 residues: CAWSRVALHF. Written as DNA, the CDR3 is TGTGCCTGGAGTCGAGTGGCCCTCCACTTT.

The chain employs TRBV5-6 and TRBJ1-1; no firm D call. Per germline, CDR1 SGHDT and CDR2 YYEEEE. Trimming took off 4 bases at V and 1 base at J, with 17 bases between the two ends. The CDR3 spans 16 residues. The CDR3 here is CASSADRFVPNTEAFF. CDR3 nucleotides: TGTGCCAGCAGCGCGGATAGGTTTGTGCCGAACACTGAAGCTTTCTTT.

This chain joins TRBV9 and TRBJ1-2, with 7 positions matching TRBD1. The CDR3 consists of 13 residues. With V trimmed by 6 bases and J by 7 bases, 9 bases remained unmatched. Germline assignment: CDR1 SGDLS and CDR2 YYNGEE. In nucleotides, the CDR3 is TGTGCCAGCACCGCGACAGGGTCTGTTGGCTACACCTTC. It yields the protein CASTATGSVGYTF.

V usage is TRBV4-2 and J usage is TRBJ1-1; possibly TRBD1 for D (6 bases). Trimming left V 1 base short and J 0 bases short, with 18 bases between. CDR1 and CDR2 from the germline V gene are LGHNA and YNFKEQ. The CDR3 consists of 18 residues. Here the CDR3 DNA reads TGTGCCAGCAGCCAAGGACCCCTAGGGGGAATTATGAACACTGAAGCTTTCTTT. This gives the protein CASSQGPLGGIMNTEAFF.

The V gene is TRBV19, the J gene TRBJ1-1; TRBD1 matches at 10 bases. Trimming at V came to 7 bases and at J to 8 bases, leaving 4 bases not matched to a gene. Germline CDR1 and CDR2: LNHDA and SQIVND (reference sequence). The length of the CDR3 is 12 residues. Here the CDR3 reads CASKGQGYEAFF. The CDR3 DNA is TGTGCCAGTAAGGGACAGGGGTACGAAGCTTTCTTT.

The CDR3 DNA is TGTGCCAGCTCACCACCGGCTTCCTACTATGGCTACACCTTC. Translating gives CASSPPASYYGYTF. The chain has TRBV18 and TRBJ1-2; D gene ambiguous. Germline V gene sequence: CDR1 KGHSH, CDR2 LQKENI. The CDR3 runs 14 residues. V was trimmed by 0 bases and J by 3 bases, leaving 8 bases between them. Supplemented by reference TRBV18 and TRBJ1-2, the full variable domain reads NAGVMQNPRHLVRRRGQEARLRCSPMKGHSHVYWYRQLPEEGLKFMVYLQKENIIDESGMPKERFSAEFPKEGPSILRIQQVVRGDSAAYFCASSPPASYYGYTFGSGTRLTVV.

The chain uses TRBV19 and TRBJ2-1; 10 positions agree with TRBD1. The V gene's germline CDR1 is LNHDA and CDR2 SQIVND (reference sequence). The CDR3 is 15 residues long. The ends lost 7 bases at V and 1 base at J; junction bases unmatched: 4. CDR3 sequence (DNA): TGTGCCAGTACCCGACAGGGGGCTTCCTACAATGAGCAGTTCTTC. It yields the protein CASTRQGASYNEQFF.